This entry describes one TCR beta chain. What it recognizes is unknown. The CDR3 has 15 amino acids. The V gene's germline CDR1 is SGHDT and CDR2 YYEEEE. J gave up 5 bases and V 3 bases, and 6 bases lay outside the gene matches. Donors likely had unrecorded immune exposures despite being nominally healthy when sampled. The data stem from a study of cytomegalovirus exposure and HLA in healthy donors. It was with 60 Vbeta and 13 Jbeta primers that the PCR ran. TCRdb keeps only in-frame clones here, not all; method: immunoSEQ multiplex PCR. The data contain around 150,000 clones, nearly 80% of them singletons. The study, taken as a whole, reports: Donor immune exposure was known only as CMV serostatus.

This sequence was found in a woman aged 50 to 65 in good health and CMV-seropositive. What was sequenced was PBMCs. The V and J genes are TRBV5-6 and TRBJ2-5; 11 bases match TRBD2. CDR3 nucleotides: TGTGCCAGCAGCTCCATAGCGGGGGGGCTGGAGACCCAGTACTTC. It translates to CASSSIAGGLETQYF.